This T cell receptor beta chain emerged from a study of cytomegalovirus exposure and HLA in healthy donors (dated by TCRdb to about 2017). Broadly, across the study: An earlier analysis of under 600 of the donors reported about 250 Gb of sequence data and some 120 million unique TCR beta sequences from some 180 million T cells. A later analysis re-examined previously published TCR beta repertoires from roughly 650 donors and added high-resolution HLA genotyping to investigate patterns of TCR occurrence. All discovery cohort repertoires had been generated using a single sequencing platform. The study combined high-throughput TCR immunosequencing, statistical association of individual TCRs with disease status, and machine learning to predict cytomegalovirus infection status. Rather than drawing on any new phenotypic data, the later analysis identified candidate immune exposures from TCR beta sequences and the way those sequences occurred across donors. Roughly 310 gigabases of sequencing data and tens of millions of unique TCR sequences were included in an early release covering about 600 HLA-typed donors. The study profiled the T cell repertoires of hundreds of subjects by immunosequencing and related them to cytomegalovirus serostatus. Both class I and class II loci were covered by HLA typing, at four-digit resolution. The study aimed to test whether signatures of past pathogen exposure could be identified by cataloging public T cell receptors. Among approximately 370 genotyped donors of the cohort, an average of approximately 200,000 unique TCR beta nucleotide sequences was sequenced per donor, of which approximately 18% were non-productive. A later genetic analysis used genome-wide SNP genotypes for about 65% of the 666 donors, treating that subset as a discovery cohort. To decide whether each TCR beta V gene segment behaved as functional or pseudogenic, an earlier analysis of over 500 of the donors relied on high-throughput TCR beta sequencing. The genetic ancestry cluster associated with self-reported Caucasian donors included approximately 85% of the 300 to 450 genotyped donors. The number of typed donors differed by locus: about 620-630 for A, B, C, DRB1 and DQB1; approximately 530 for DQA1; some 590 for DPA1; and about 450 for DPB1. Because of strong linkage in the cohort, 4 to 6 DR-DQ haplotypes were treated as single units for association and clustering. Besides the first cohort of roughly 700 subjects, a separate validation cohort made up of 120 different subjects was used. Donor age, sex, ethnicity and CMV serostatus were compiled together with the repertoire data. Broader findings and caveats from the paper: While some public TCRs were present in many individuals, most TCR sequences turned up only very rarely across donors. Compared with the roughly 700-donor mean, donors in an Asian-associated ancestry cluster had fewer N-insertions in productive TCRs, according to a later genetic analysis. A later genetic analysis associated a missense DCLRE1C variant with V-gene and J-gene trimming of TCR beta chains, and an independent cohort replicated the association. Immune exposure information for the cohort was limited to CMV serostatus. Some IMGT-functional V segments, including TRBV6-2 and TRBV6-3, could not be told apart with the 87-base-pair reads, so those segments were excluded. According to the authors, the approach could potentially be generalized to other disease states and immunological phenotypes. Specific HLA alleles were associated with 15,000 to 20,000 TCR beta sequences at a false discovery rate of 0.05 in a later analysis. The study gave a list of over 150 TCR beta chains associated with cytomegalovirus. Compared with equally common non-associated chains, HLA-associated TCR beta chains in a later analysis were more clonally expanded and had lower generation probabilities. A further reported finding was that TCR beta sequences accurately predicted the HLA-A and HLA-B alleles for most subjects in the first cohort. Because HLA typing was missing for some donors at each locus, association tests included only the typed subset. Strong co-occurrence of HLA alleles, especially DR and DQ, made assigning TCR associations to individual alleles difficult. Correlated functional status among segregating V segments might reflect linkage disequilibrium, but an unknown experimental factor could not be ruled out. Because counts were too low, roughly 18 rarely observed V segments, including chromosome 9 orphons, were left out of the earlier analysis of some 600 of the donors. A later analysis found that TCR association rates varied across HLA loci, with DRB1 alleles showing the most associated TCRs and HLA-C alleles the fewest. In this cohort, only TCR beta chains were sequenced, and detectable features were limited by the absence of alpha or paired-chain data. According to a later analysis, parvovirus B19, influenza, CMV and Epstein-Barr virus appeared linked to several top co-occurrence clusters. Most CMV-associated TCR beta chains appeared to be HLA-restricted in a later analysis, and the HLA associations seemed to be driven largely by CMV exposure. Sequencing depth was assumed to be roughly uniform across donors in the presence/absence analyses, though that assumption may not hold. A cluster of highly shared sequence variants was judged likely to represent a technical artifact of the sequencing pipeline. In vitro tests confirmed that a few of the cytomegalovirus-associated TCR beta chains recognize cytomegalovirus antigens. The classifier was reported to diagnose cytomegalovirus status with high specificity and sensitivity in both the original and validation cohorts. Broadly in line with IMGT annotations, most TCR beta V segments showed up in productive rearrangements about 87% or about 30% of the time in an earlier analysis of roughly 590 of the donors.

The library was obtained by the immunoSEQ multiplex PCR assay. For the multiplex PCR, a mixture combining 60 forward primers for TCR Vbeta segments and 13 reverse primers for TCR Jbeta segments was used. The CDR3 region of rearranged TCR beta genes was amplified from genomic DNA with a multiplex PCR assay. Amplified TCR beta libraries were sequenced as 87-base-pair reads on the Illumina HiSeq System. As for the original processing: A later analysis tallied tens of millions of unique TCR beta chains across the roughly 610 repertoires, and roughly 11 million of those chains were shared by two or more donors. To remove PCR and sequencing errors, raw reads were error-corrected and collapsed into unique sequences using a nearest-neighbor algorithm that merged closely related sequences. To assign V, D and J gene segments, CDR3 sequences were aligned to IMGT reference sequences. Each retained sequence needed at least a six-nucleotide match to both a V gene segment and a J gene segment. A rearrangement counted as productive if the CDR3 had no stop codons and remained in frame with V and J, and every other rearrangement counted as non-productive. CDR3 was defined by IMGT convention, running from the second conserved V-encoded cysteine to the conserved J-encoded phenylalanine. The earlier analysis of 587 of the donors excluded any sequence lacking an unambiguous match to a single V gene segment. An earlier analysis of 587 of the donors classified V segments as functional when productive rearrangements were above 56.7% and as segregating when the standard deviation between donors was above 5%. A statistical classification framework was built for diagnosing cytomegalovirus status from the catalog of TCR beta chain sequences. In a later analysis, V and J genes were assigned by comparing TCR nucleotide sequences against IMGT/GENE-DB human TR gene sequences. Using the TCRdist pipeline, a later analysis assigned CDR3 sequences along with most-parsimonious VDJ recombination scenarios. A later analysis defined each TCR beta chain by its CDR3 amino acid sequence plus V-gene family, and excluded reads lacking a unique V-gene family. As a way to deal with suspected cross-contamination and a sequencing artifact, a later analysis dropped 500 to 700 nucleotide sequences that were highly shared and had low generation probability. For each public chain, a later analysis derived a clonal expansion index from normalized ranks of inferred template counts within each repertoire. Generation probabilities in a later analysis came from a VDJ recombination model fitted to out-of-frame rearrangements, and those results were checked against IGoR. Hypergeometric tests were used in a later analysis to score TCR-TCR, TCR-HLA and TCR-CMV co-occurrence, with a repertoire-size bias correction applied to the TCR pairs. A later analysis estimated false discovery rates by permuting HLA or CMV assignments 20 times. A later analysis grouped co-occurring TCRs with DBSCAN, adding TCRdist sequence similarity when clustering within HLA-allele-positive subsets. Repertoires with fewer than 30,000 or more than 120,000 public chains were left out of co-occurrence clustering, as were about 5 repertoires with anomalous nucleotide sharing. Held by TCRdb, this immuneACCESS table contains in-frame sequences only and omits some clones. Under half of the omission traces to an unresolved V gene where checked; the cause of the rest is unknown. The DNA gave D and trimming, while V, J and clone size come from that table. The sample has about 160,000 clones on record, more than 80% of them singletons. The ten largest make up 1.5% to 2% of the sample.

Including cysteine and phenylalanine, the CDR3 has 21 amino acids. Just the 63-base CDR3 DNA is kept, in frame starting at base 1. Germline trimming: 2 bases from V, 4 bases from J; junction bases outside gene matches: 24. CDR1 is given as GTSNPN and CDR2 as SVGIG, both from the germline V gene (reference sequence). The cohort comprised hundreds of healthy bone marrow donors. Cohort members were all nominally healthy when sampled, although unrecorded immune exposures were likely present. The donor tested CMV seronegative and was one of the 352 seronegative cohort members. A peripheral blood sample was collected from each donor, and TCR beta sequencing was performed on peripheral blood mononuclear cells. The Qiagen DNeasy Blood Extraction Kit was used to extract genomic DNA from the blood cell samples. This clone was detected once. Its antigen is unknown. No base-level quality is on record; no much larger clone is a single base apart.

Rearrangement joined TRBV30 to TRBJ2-2; TRBD1 agrees with 8 junctional bases. Material: PBMCs. This clonotype was sampled from a woman between 18 and 29 years old in good health and CMV-seronegative. DNA sequence: TGTGCCTGGAGTCCCCAACAGGGGGTGAGGACTATCCCCCTGGGCACCGGGGAGCTGTTTTTT. Its translation is CAWSPQQGVRTIPLGTGELFF. The reference TRBV30 and TRBJ2-2 proteins fill in what lies around the CDR3, so the full variable domain reads SQTIHQWPATLVQPVGSPLSLECTVEGTSNPNLYWYRQAAGRGLQLLFYSVGIGQISSEVPQNLSASRPQDRQFILSSKKLLLSDSGFYLCAWSPQQGVRTIPLGTGELFFGEGSRLTVL.